This T cell receptor beta chain was profiled in a study of blood T cell repertoires in COVID-19. Looking at the study overall: In each case, the material was cDNA or gDNA derived from T cells, B-cell-depleted T cells, or PBMCs.

This clone was recorded only once. CDR1 MNHEY and CDR2 SVGAGI come from the germline V gene. Trimming took 0 bases from V and 6 from J, leaving 12 bases between them. There are 15 residues in the CDR3. In the authors' workflow: Using reference gene primer amplification, nucleated cell counts were estimated. Profiling relied on immunoSEQ multiplex PCR, and the TCRdb table lists in-frame clones only, not all of them. The DNA gave D and trimming, while V, J and clone size come from that table. This repertoire shows 270,000 or so clones, 83% found once; its top ten account for 8% to 9.5%. Sequencing was done on a sample of peripheral blood. The V call is TRBV6-5, the J call TRBJ1-5; D may be TRBD1 (5 bases). The clonotype originates from a woman in her forties or fifties who had recovered from COVID-19. CDR3 in amino acids: CASSYSNSRGQPQHF. The CDR3 DNA reads TGTGCCAGCAGTTACTCAAACTCTAGGGGTCAGCCCCAGCATTTT.